Listed below are T cell receptor beta chains from one sample, sequenced in a study of blood T cell repertoires in COVID-19. The method was immunoSEQ multiplex PCR; TCRdb's version includes in-frame clones alone and lacks a portion of them. The sample shows just over 50,000 clones, 85% to 90% of them seen only once. Sequencing was done on a sample of peripheral blood. These receptors originate from a man in his 70s with acute or convalescent COVID-19. The CDR3 runs from the conserved cysteine through the conserved F or W. The D gene is left open where the match is weak. A clone size is listed for some rows: how often the clone was seen (once, few, many), or a class if it is expanded.

CDR3 protein | CDR3 DNA | clone size | V gene | D gene | J gene
CASRITGQGEQYF | TGTGCCAGCAGAATTACGGGACAGGGTGAGCAGTACTTC | - | TRBV2 | TRBD1 | TRBJ2-7
CASSGEGSGNQPQHF | TGTGCCAGCAGTGGGGAGGGATCAGGCAATCAGCCCCAGCATTTT | - | TRBV28 | - | TRBJ1-5
CASSHPGTGEFF | TGTGCCAGCAGCCATCCGGGGACAGGGGAATTCTTC | - | TRBV7-9 | TRBD1 | TRBJ2-1
CASSPQGGTEAFF | TGTGCTAGCAGCCCCCAAGGGGGCACTGAAGCTTTCTTT | - | TRBV7-7 | - | TRBJ1-1
CASSQVEDNEQFF | TGCGCCAGCAGCCAAGTAGAGGACAATGAGCAGTTCTTC | - | TRBV4-3 | - | TRBJ2-1
CASSRAPVTSGGWDTQYF | TGCGCCAGCAGCCGGGCTCCGGTGACTAGCGGGGGATGGGATACGCAGTATTTT | - | TRBV5-1 | TRBD2 | TRBJ2-3
CASSVNRLHEKLFF | TGTGCCAGCAGCGTTAACCGACTTCATGAAAAACTGTTTTTT | - | TRBV9 | - | TRBJ1-4
CASSFSGGGGDTQYF | TGTGCCAGCAGCTTTAGCGGGGGGGGTGGAGATACGCAGTATTTT | once | TRBV7-9 | TRBD2 | TRBJ2-3
CASSLTGNTGELFF | TGTGCCAGCAGCCTAACGGGGAACACCGGGGAGCTGTTTTTT | - | TRBV11-3 | - | TRBJ2-2
CASSQDPRQGMKLSNEKLFF | TGTGCCAGCAGCCAAGACCCTAGACAGGGAATGAAGTTGTCTAATGAAAAACTGTTTTTT | once | TRBV4-2 | TRBD1 | TRBJ1-4
CASSSGWNTEAFF | TGTGCCAGCAGTTCGGGGTGGAACACTGAAGCTTTCTTT | - | TRBV6-5 | - | TRBJ1-1
CATGNSPEDEQFF | TGTGCCACCGGTAACAGCCCGGAGGATGAGCAGTTCTTC | once | TRBV24-1 | - | TRBJ2-1
CASSFMSGYNSPLHF | TGTGCCAGCAGCTTCATGTCGGGGTATAATTCACCCCTCCACTTT | - | TRBV7-3 | - | TRBJ1-6
CASSPGGTSGRAGEQYF | TGTGCCAGCAGTCCAGGGGGGACTAGCGGGAGGGCTGGCGAGCAGTACTTC | - | TRBV7-8 | TRBD2 | TRBJ2-7
CASSIRTGELFF | TGTGCCAGCAGTATTAGAACCGGGGAGCTGTTTTTT | - | TRBV12-3/TRBV12-4 | - | TRBJ2-2
CASSLDNRNYGYTF | TGTGCCAGCAGCTTGGATAACAGGAACTATGGCTACACCTTC | - | TRBV5-6 | - | TRBJ1-2
CASSRWTPGSYEQYF | TGTGCCAGCAGTCGCTGGACACCTGGCTCCTACGAGCAGTACTTC | - | TRBV6-2/TRBV6-3 | - | TRBJ2-7
CASSMGAGGGLRNEQFF | TGTGCCAGTAGTATGGGAGCGGGAGGAGGTTTAAGGAATGAGCAGTTCTTC | - | TRBV19 | TRBD2 | TRBJ2-1
CATSRGGRGNTEAFF | TGTGCCACCAGCAGAGGAGGACGGGGGAACACTGAAGCTTTCTTT | once | TRBV15 | - | TRBJ1-1
CASSEIVTGNQPQHF | TGTGCCAGCAGTGAAATCGTGACAGGCAATCAGCCCCAGCATTTT | - | TRBV2 | - | TRBJ1-5
CAISDRLAGANEQFF | TGTGCCATCAGTGATAGACTAGCGGGAGCCAATGAGCAGTTCTTC | - | TRBV10-3 | TRBD2 | TRBJ2-1
CASSRLAGLGVGAYNEQFF | TGTGCCAGCAGTAGACTAGCGGGGTTGGGGGTGGGCGCCTACAATGAGCAGTTCTTC | - | TRBV6-2/TRBV6-3 | TRBD2 | TRBJ2-1
CASSPGGGTYNEQFF | TGTGCCAGTAGTCCGGGCGGGGGAACCTACAATGAGCAGTTCTTC | - | TRBV19 | TRBD2 | TRBJ2-1
CASSLSSWGQPQHF | TGTGCCAGCAGTTTATCGAGTTGGGGCCAGCCCCAGCATTTT | few | TRBV27 | - | TRBJ1-5
CASSLAGFNEKLFF | TGTGCCAGCAGCTTGGCAGGGTTTAATGAAAAACTGTTTTTT | - | TRBV11-2 | - | TRBJ1-4
CATSRDLARGAETQYF | TGTGCCACCAGCAGAGATTTGGCCAGGGGGGCAGAGACCCAGTACTTC | - | TRBV15 | - | TRBJ2-5
CASRWTATNDGYTF | TGCGCCAGCAGATGGACAGCTACTAATGATGGCTACACCTTC | - | TRBV5-1 | - | TRBJ1-2
CASSGHANTEAFF | TGCGCCAGCAGTGGACACGCGAACACTGAAGCTTTCTTT | - | TRBV10-2 | - | TRBJ1-1
CASSSTGISTEAFF | TGTGCCAGCAGCTCCACAGGGATTTCCACTGAAGCTTTCTTT | - | TRBV7-3 | - | TRBJ1-1
CASSLGLAASGANVLTF | TGTGCCAGCAGTTTGGGACTAGCGGCCTCTGGGGCCAACGTCCTGACTTTC | - | TRBV6-2/TRBV6-3 | TRBD2 | TRBJ2-6
CASSLFQGEWDSPLHF | TGTGCCAGCAGTTTATTCCAGGGGGAGTGGGATTCACCCCTCCACTTT | few | TRBV27 | TRBD1 | TRBJ1-6
CASSLTGTRYYNSPLHF | TGTGCCAGTAGTCTAACCGGGACACGATATTATAATTCACCCCTCCACTTT | - | TRBV19 | - | TRBJ1-6
CASSLAGTGTGEQYF | TGCGCCAGCAGCTTGGCCGGGACAGGGACGGGCGAGCAGTACTTC | once | TRBV5-1 | TRBD1 | TRBJ2-7
CSVEDREGNYEQYF | TGCAGCGTTGAAGATAGGGAGGGGAACTACGAGCAGTACTTC | - | TRBV29-1 | TRBD2 | TRBJ2-7
CASSSTGTNNQPQHF | TGTGCCAGCAGCTCGACAGGGACGAACAATCAGCCCCAGCATTTT | - | TRBV11-2 | TRBD1 | TRBJ1-5
CASSYEGMNTEAFF | TGTGCCAGCAGTTACGAGGGAATGAACACTGAAGCTTTCTTT | - | TRBV6-5 | - | TRBJ1-1
CASSLSVDTQYF | TGTGCCAGCAGCTTATCTGTAGATACGCAGTATTTT | - | TRBV7-3 | - | TRBJ2-3
CASSPGVLSNQPQHF | TGTGCCAGCAGCCCGGGGGTGTTGAGCAATCAGCCCCAGCATTTT | few | TRBV4-2 | - | TRBJ1-5
CATKSGSTDTQYF | TGTGCCACCAAGTCAGGCTCCACAGATACGCAGTATTTT | - | TRBV2 | - | TRBJ2-3
CASSILGGTGELFF | TGTGCCAGTAGTATTTTAGGGGGCACCGGGGAGCTGTTTTTT | - | TRBV19 | - | TRBJ2-2
CASSPPSGGVSYNEQFF | TGTGCCAGCAGTCCCCCTAGCGGGGGGGTATCCTACAATGAGCAGTTCTTC | - | TRBV27 | TRBD2 | TRBJ2-1
CASSLGDRATGELFF | TGCGCCAGCAGCTTAGGGGACAGGGCGACCGGGGAGCTGTTTTTT | - | TRBV5-1 | TRBD1 | TRBJ2-2
CASSTNPGTKNNQPQHF | TGTGCCAGCAGCACTAACCCCGGGACAAAAAACAATCAGCCCCAGCATTTT | - | TRBV21-1 | - | TRBJ1-5